This T cell receptor (beta chain) comes out of a study of CD8 T cells in Susac syndrome. V was pared by 5 bases and J by 5 bases, with 12 bases between. The CDR3 totals 13 residues. CDR1 LNHNV and CDR2 YYDKDF come from the germline V gene (reference sequence). Findings and limits, study-wide: The CD4+ T cell repertoires in Susac syndrome did not show any clonal expansion. The number of individuals included in the study's TCR sequencing and HLA analysis was acknowledged as relatively small.

This clonotype has a single count. Its antigen remains unknown. cDNA came from about 0.46 to 1 ug RNA primed by random hexamers. It was immunoSEQ multiplex PCR that amplified TCR beta CDR3 across 54 Vbeta and 13 Jbeta. A single record per CDR3 protein comes from TCRdb applying MiXCR to the immunoSEQ multiplex PCR reads. The sample has roughly 200,000 distinct CDR3 sequences; 94% are singletons. This sequence originates from a human donor with Susac syndrome. The sequenced material came from CD4+ T cells from PBMCs. The rearrangement joins TRBV15 to TRBJ2-5; D is perhaps TRBD2 (5 bases). The CDR3 DNA is TGTGCCACCAGCCCCCCGGAGGCGGAGACCCAGTACTTC. Translation gives CATSPPEAETQYF. The entire variable domain, with the rest obtained from reference TRBV15 and TRBJ2-5, is as follows: DAMVIQNPRYQVTQFGKPVTLSCSQTLNHNVMYWYQQKSSQAPKLLFHYYDKDFNNEADTPDNFQSRRPNTSFCFLDIRSPGLGDTAMYLCATSPPEAETQYFGPGTRLLVL.